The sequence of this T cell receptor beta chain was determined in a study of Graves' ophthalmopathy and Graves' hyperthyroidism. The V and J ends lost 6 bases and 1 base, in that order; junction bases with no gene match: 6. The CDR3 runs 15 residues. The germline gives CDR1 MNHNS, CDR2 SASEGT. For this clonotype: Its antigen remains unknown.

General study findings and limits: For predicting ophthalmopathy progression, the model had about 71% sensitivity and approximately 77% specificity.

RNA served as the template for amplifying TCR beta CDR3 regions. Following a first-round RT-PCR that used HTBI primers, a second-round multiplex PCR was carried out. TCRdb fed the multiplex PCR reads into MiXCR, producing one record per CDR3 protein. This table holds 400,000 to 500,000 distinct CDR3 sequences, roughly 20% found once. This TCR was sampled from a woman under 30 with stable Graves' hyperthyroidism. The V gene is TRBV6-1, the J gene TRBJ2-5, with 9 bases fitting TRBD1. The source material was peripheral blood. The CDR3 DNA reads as TGTGCCAGCAGGCCCGGGACAGGGCTCCAAGAGACCCAGTACTTC. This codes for CASRPGTGLQETQYF.